This T cell receptor (beta chain) was recorded in a study of regulatory dendritic cells for organ transplantation. General study results and limits: Naive T cells showed high diversity, memory cells less, memory CD8+ least. Memory CD8+ clonal expansion seemed more limited with regulatory than mature dendritic cells.

Comments on this clone: Its target is not known. The junction and the germline gene differ at one end; a read error may be behind it.

Germline loops: CDR1 MNHNY, CDR2 SVGAGI (reference sequence). This CDR3 has 15 residues. The method was immunoSEQ multiplex PCR; TCRdb's version includes in-frame clones alone and lacks a portion of them. Among under 35,000 clones listed, roughly 85% were seen once. CD4+ or CD8+ T cells were sorted as naive CD45RA+ or memory CD45RO+. The material sequenced was naive CD8+ T cells from blood. Subset denoted: CD45RA+ naive T cells. The rearrangement joins TRBV6-6 to TRBJ1-1; D not certain. This receptor was taken from a human donor in good health. CDR3 region: CASTIRGVMNAEAFF. In DNA form, the CDR3 reads TGTGCCAGCACTATACGGGGAGTAATGAACGCTGAAGCTTTCTTT.